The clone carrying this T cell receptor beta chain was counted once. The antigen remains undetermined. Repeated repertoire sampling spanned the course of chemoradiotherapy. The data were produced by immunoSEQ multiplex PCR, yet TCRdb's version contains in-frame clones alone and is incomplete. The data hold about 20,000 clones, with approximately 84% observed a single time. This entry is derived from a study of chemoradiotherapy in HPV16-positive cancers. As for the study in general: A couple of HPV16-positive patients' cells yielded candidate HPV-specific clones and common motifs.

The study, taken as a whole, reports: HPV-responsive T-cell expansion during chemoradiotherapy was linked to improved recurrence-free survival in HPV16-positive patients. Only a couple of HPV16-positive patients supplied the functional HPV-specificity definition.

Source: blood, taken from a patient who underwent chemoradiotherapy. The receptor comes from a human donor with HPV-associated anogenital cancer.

CDR3: CASRKEGEGAFF. DNA for the CDR3: TGTGCCAGCAGAAAAGAAGGGGAGGGAGCTTTCTTT. This sequence joins TRBV13 and TRBJ1-1; D is perhaps TRBD1 (5 bases). CDR1 and CDR2 from the germline V gene are PRHDT and FYEKMQ (reference sequence). The CDR3 extends over 12 amino acids. Deletions cut 6 bases from V and 10 bases from J, with 15 bases between.